This T cell receptor (beta chain) was captured by sequencing in a study of shared clonotypes between healthy human individuals. Across the whole study: Researchers drew samples from two women and a few men aged 18 to 49. Broader study findings: Around 4.7% was the fraction of naive CD4 clonotypes found shared across a few donors. What naive subsets generally showed was a larger estimated richness than memory subsets showed.

In this sample, this clone turned up once. Its antigen is currently unknown. Sequenced by immunoSEQ multiplex PCR; TCRdb stores in-frame clones only, minus some. The repertoire consists of 2 million or so clones, with about 94% occurring once and the leading ten covering approximately 1.2%. In the naive CD8 group, cells lacked CD45RO and were positively selected for CCR7, so terminally differentiated effector memory CD45RA+ cells were left out. Germline V lookup: CDR1 SGHAT, CDR2 FQNNGV. This CDR3 has 14 residues. Trimming took 5 bases from V and 2 from J, leaving 13 bases between them. This receptor was identified in a man younger than 30 in good health. What was sequenced was naive CD8+ T cells sorted from blood. The J gene is TRBJ2-7, the V gene TRBV11-2, with unresolved D. The CDR3 DNA follows: TGTGCCAGCAGCACCCCCGAGCAGCCCTACGAGCAGTACTTC. This gives the protein CASSTPEQPYEQYF.